This TCR beta chain was captured in a study of molecular identifiers for immune sequencing clone quantification. The authors sorted naive CD8 T cells as CD8+CD4-CCR7+CD45RA+. The V end lost 3 bases, the J end lost 13 bases, and 13 bases lay between the germline ends. Germline assignment: CDR1 SGHNT and CDR2 YYREEE (reference sequence). The CDR3 length is 11 residues. Study-wide points: Clonotypes topping 20 RNA copies carried over 99% of effector molecules but under 1% of naive ones. Underestimated sizes of highly expanded clones could result from identical TCR molecules that share a barcode.

TCRdb used MiXCR to reprocess the PCR reads, holding one entry per CDR3 protein. This table has around 89,000 distinct CDR3 sequences, 15% to 20% appearing once. This clonotype was picked up many times. Antigen unknown. Sequenced: naive CD8+ T cells from blood, with Jurkat cell RNA spiked in. Subset meaning: FACS-sorted CD8+CD4-CCR7+CD45RA+ naive T cells. The receptor comes from a human donor in good health. Some libraries in this study had Jurkat cell RNA spiked in. The chain combines TRBV5-4 with TRBJ1-1; TRBD1 is a possible D gene (5 bases). CDR3 protein: CASSSGTVDFF. As DNA, the CDR3 is TGTGCCAGCAGCTCCGGGACCGTGGATTTCTTT.